Reported below is one T cell receptor (beta chain). What it binds is not known. Other DNA sequences in this sample translate to the same CDR3. Treatment given: roughly 19 received Ad26.COV2.S at low or high dose, single or two shots; about five received placebo; per-sample allocation not given. Collection of the samples took place on day 63 after the first injection of vaccine or placebo. What was given as vaccine was an Ad26 vector encoding Wuhan-strain SARS-CoV-2 spike. V lost 5 bases to trimming and J lost 2 bases; unmatched junction nucleotides: 1. CDR1 SEHNR and CDR2 FQNEAQ come from the germline V gene (reference sequence). The CDR3 covers 14 residues. The sample belongs to a study of Ad26.COV2.S vaccination and SARS-CoV-2 variants. Background on the study: In the study, Ad26.COV2.S was injected intramuscularly once, or twice 56 days apart.

Notes on the study in general: Placebo recipients had lower spike-specific TCR breadth than vaccine recipients. Vaccinated and placebo-treated recipients had similar non-spike TCR breadth.

Assay: immunoSEQ multiplex PCR; the TCRdb copy retains only in-frame clones and omits some. The sample contains about 680,000 clones, more than 80% of which appear only once. Sequenced here: peripheral blood, sampled in a trial of Ad26.COV2.S vaccine versus placebo. The TCR originated in a person aged 18-60 years who received the Ad26.COV2.S COVID-19 vaccine or a placebo. The chain employs TRBV7-9 and TRBJ1-3; 9 bases are a match to TRBD1. CDR3 DNA: TGTGCCAGCAGCCGGACAGGGGCTGGAAACACCATATATTTT. Residues: CASSRTGAGNTIYF.